The present TCR beta chain was sequenced within a study of CD8 T cells in Susac syndrome. Trimming took 0 bases from V and 4 from J, leaving 12 bases between them. Germline V CDR1 and CDR2: MNHEY, SVGAGI. There are 15 residues in the CDR3. With random hexamers, reverse transcription was performed on about 0.45 to 1 ug of RNA. TCRdb recomputed calls from the immunoSEQ multiplex PCR reads with MiXCR, one row per CDR3 protein. The sample contains about 160,000 distinct CDR3 sequences, 92% of which appear only once. The V call is TRBV6-5, the J call TRBJ2-5; D is unclear. The specimen sequenced was CD4+ T cells from PBMCs. The source of this sequence is a human donor in good health. CDR3 coding DNA: TGTGCCAGCAGTTACTCGCAGCATCTCGGAGAGACCCAGTACTTC. It is translated as CASSYSQHLGETQYF.